This TCR beta chain was observed in a study of cytomegalovirus exposure and HLA in healthy donors. Overall study findings and caveats: A later analysis appeared to link common viral pathogens to several of the most significant clusters.

This clone was seen more than once but under ten times. Its target is not known. CDR3 size: 12 residues. CDR1 and CDR2 (germline): SGHDT, YYEEEE. The V end was cut by 2 bases, the J end by 0 bases, with 2 bases between. With 60 Vbeta and 13 Jbeta primers, the PCR was carried out. Libraries were prepared by immunoSEQ multiplex PCR; TCRdb keeps only in-frame clonotypes and omits some of them. Here the sample spans 200,000 to 250,000 clones, roughly four fifths being singletons. The TCR comes from a woman aged 55-75 years in good health and CMV-seropositive. Sequencing input: PBMCs. The V call is TRBV5-6, the J call TRBJ2-5, with D uncertain. The CDR3 spells CASSFNQETQYF. For the CDR3, the DNA is TGTGCCAGCAGCTTTAACCAAGAGACCCAGTACTTC.